The clone carrying this TCR beta chain was counted between two and nine times. Only in-frame clones appear in the TCRdb table, and some are missing; sequencing was by immunoSEQ multiplex PCR. The sample holds 75,000 to 100,000 clones, about four fifths seen once. The source of the sample is a study of blood T cell repertoires in COVID-19. About the study: PBMCs, B-cell-depleted T cells, or T cells provided the cDNA or gDNA that made up the material.

V lost 2 bases, J lost 0 bases, and 5 bases lay in between. From germline, CDR1 is MNHEY and CDR2 SMNVEV (reference sequence). The CDR3 totals 13 residues. The receptor was isolated from an elderly woman with acute or convalescent COVID-19. The chain employs TRBV27 and TRBJ2-7; the D gene is possibly TRBD1 (5 bases). Input material: peripheral blood. CDR3 in amino acids: CASSLRGSYEQYF. CDR3 coding DNA: TGTGCCAGCAGTTTAAGGGGCTCCTACGAGCAGTACTTC.